This TCR beta chain came from a study of beta chain features in type 1 diabetes. As every portion of the isolated RNA was reverse transcribed, the sequencing read expressed TCRB transcripts. The data were produced by immunoSEQ multiplex PCR, yet TCRdb's version contains in-frame clones alone and is incomplete. The sample records 150,000 or so clones, roughly 59% being singletons. Study outcomes and limitations: Within patients, naive, central memory and Treg TCRB repertoires seemed more similar than within healthy donors. TCRB CDR3 length was moderately but significantly reduced in all four CD4+ subsets of Type 1 diabetes patients.

This clone showed up just a few times. Its target is unknown. Germline V gene lookup returns CDR1 ENHRY and CDR2 SYGVKD. The CDR3 runs to 15 residues. V was pared by 6 bases and J by 7 bases, with 19 bases between. Input material: naive CD4+ T cells from blood. The receptor comes from a man aged 25-45 years with type 1 diabetes. The rearrangement joins TRBV10-3 to TRBJ2-1; maybe TRBD2 (6 bases). The CDR3 loop is CAIRPSGTHVNEQFF. The CDR3 region has the DNA TGTGCCATCAGGCCGTCCGGGACTCACGTAAATGAGCAGTTCTTC.